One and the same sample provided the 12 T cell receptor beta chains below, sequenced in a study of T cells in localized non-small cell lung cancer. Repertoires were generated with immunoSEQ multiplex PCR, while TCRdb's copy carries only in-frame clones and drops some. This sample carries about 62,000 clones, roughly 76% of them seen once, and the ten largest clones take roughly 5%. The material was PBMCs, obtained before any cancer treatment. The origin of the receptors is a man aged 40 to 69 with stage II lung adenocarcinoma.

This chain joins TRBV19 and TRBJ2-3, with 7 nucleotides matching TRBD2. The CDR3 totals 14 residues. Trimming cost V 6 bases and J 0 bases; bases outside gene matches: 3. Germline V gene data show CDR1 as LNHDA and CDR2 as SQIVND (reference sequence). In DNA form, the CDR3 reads TGTGCCAGTAGACTAGCGCCTAGCACAGATACGCAGTATTTT. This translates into CASRLAPSTDTQYF.

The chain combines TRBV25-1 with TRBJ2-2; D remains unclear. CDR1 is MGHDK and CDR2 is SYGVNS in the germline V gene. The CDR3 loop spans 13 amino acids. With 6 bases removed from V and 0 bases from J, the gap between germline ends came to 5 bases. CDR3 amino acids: CASSYTNTGELFF. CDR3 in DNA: TGTGCCAGCAGCTACACGAACACCGGGGAGCTGTTTTTT.

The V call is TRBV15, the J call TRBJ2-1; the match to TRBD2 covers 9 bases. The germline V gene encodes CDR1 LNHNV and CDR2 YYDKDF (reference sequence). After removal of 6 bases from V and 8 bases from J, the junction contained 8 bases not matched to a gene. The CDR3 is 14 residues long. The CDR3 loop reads CATRVSGSSDEQFF. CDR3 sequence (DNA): TGTGCCACCAGGGTTAGCGGGAGCTCGGATGAGCAGTTCTTC.

For the CDR3, the DNA is TGTGCCAGCAGCTTACCTCCACAGGAAACCCCCTACAATGAGCAGTTCTTC. Encoded protein: CASSLPPQETPYNEQFF. This chain connects TRBV11-2 to TRBJ2-1; D possibly corresponds to TRBD1 (5 bases). The CDR3 runs to 17 residues. Per germline, CDR1 SGHAT and CDR2 FQNNGV. V lost 2 bases, J lost 2 bases, and 16 bases lay in between.

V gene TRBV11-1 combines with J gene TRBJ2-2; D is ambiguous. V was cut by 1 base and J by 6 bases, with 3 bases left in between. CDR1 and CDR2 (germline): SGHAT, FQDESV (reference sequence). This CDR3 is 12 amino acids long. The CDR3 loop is CASSLGAGELFF. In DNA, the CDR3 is TGTGCCAGCAGCTTAGGGGCCGGGGAGCTGTTTTTT. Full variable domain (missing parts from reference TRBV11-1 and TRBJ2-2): EAEVAQSPRYKITEKSQAVAFWCDPISGHATLYWYRQILGQGPELLVQFQDESVVDDSQLPKDRFSAERLKGVDSTLKIQPAELGDSAMYLCASSLGAGELFFGEGSRLTVL.

CDR3: CASSVGSNEQYF. The CDR3 DNA reads as TGTGCCAGCAGCGTAGGTAGCAACGAGCAGTACTTC. The gene calls are TRBV9 and TRBJ2-7; unclear D gene. The germline V gene encodes CDR1 SGDLS and CDR2 YYNGEE. The CDR3 is 12 residues long. Trimming shortened V by 0 bases and J by 5 bases, and 6 bases separated the two germline ends.

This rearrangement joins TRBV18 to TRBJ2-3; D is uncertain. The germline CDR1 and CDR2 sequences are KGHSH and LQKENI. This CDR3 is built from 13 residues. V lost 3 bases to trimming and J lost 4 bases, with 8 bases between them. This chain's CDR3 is CASSPQDPDTQYF. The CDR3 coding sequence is TGTGCCAGCTCACCCCAGGACCCAGATACGCAGTATTTT.

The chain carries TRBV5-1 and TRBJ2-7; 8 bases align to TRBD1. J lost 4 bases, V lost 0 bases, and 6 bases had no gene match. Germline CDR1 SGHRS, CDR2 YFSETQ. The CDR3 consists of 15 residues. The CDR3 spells CASSLAAGGGYEQYF. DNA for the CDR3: TGCGCCAGCAGCTTGGCGGCAGGGGGCGGGTACGAGCAGTACTTC.

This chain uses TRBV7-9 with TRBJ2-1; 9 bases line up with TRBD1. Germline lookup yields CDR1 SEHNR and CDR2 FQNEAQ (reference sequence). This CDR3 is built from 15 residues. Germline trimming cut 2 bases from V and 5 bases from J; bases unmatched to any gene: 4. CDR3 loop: CASSLHRGRDNEQFF. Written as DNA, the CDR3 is TGTGCCAGCAGCTTACACAGGGGGCGGGACAATGAGCAGTTCTTC.

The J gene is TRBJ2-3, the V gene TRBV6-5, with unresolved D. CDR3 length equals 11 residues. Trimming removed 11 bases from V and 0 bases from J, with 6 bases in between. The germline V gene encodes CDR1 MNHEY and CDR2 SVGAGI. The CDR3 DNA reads TGTGCCTCCTGGAGCACAGATACGCAGTATTTT. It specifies CASWSTDTQYF.

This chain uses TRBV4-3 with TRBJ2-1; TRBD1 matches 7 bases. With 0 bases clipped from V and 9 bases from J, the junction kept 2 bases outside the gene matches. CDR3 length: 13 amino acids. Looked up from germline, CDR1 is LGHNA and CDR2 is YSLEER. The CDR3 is CASSQDEGAEQFF. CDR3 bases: TGCGCCAGCAGCCAAGATGAGGGGGCTGAGCAGTTCTTC.

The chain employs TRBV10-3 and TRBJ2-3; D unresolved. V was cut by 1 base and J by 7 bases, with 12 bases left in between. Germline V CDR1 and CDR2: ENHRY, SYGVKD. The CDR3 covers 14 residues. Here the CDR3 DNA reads TGTGCCATCAGTGAGTACGGCCAAATTAATACGCAGTATTTT. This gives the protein CAISEYGQINTQYF.